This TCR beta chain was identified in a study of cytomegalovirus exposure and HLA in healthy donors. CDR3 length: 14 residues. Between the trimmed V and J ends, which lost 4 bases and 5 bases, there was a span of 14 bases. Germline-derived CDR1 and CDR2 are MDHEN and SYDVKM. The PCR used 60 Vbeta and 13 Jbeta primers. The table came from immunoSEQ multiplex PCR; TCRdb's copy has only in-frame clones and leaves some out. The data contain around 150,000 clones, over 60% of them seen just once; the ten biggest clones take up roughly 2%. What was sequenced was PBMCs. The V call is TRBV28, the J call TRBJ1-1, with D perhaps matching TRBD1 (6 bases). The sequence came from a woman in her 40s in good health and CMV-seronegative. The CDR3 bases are TGTGCCAGCAGTTATCGGGGGGGCCTAACTGAAGCTTTCTTT. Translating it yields CASSYRGGLTEAFF.